The next 27 T cell receptor beta chains were all read from a single sample in a study of T cells in Graves' hyperthyroidism and ophthalmopathy. Researchers amplified the TCR beta CDR3 regions from RNA transcripts. First-round RT-PCR of the TCR CDR3 relied on the HTBI primer set. TCRdb passed the multiplex PCR reads through MiXCR, listing each CDR3 protein once. Among around 700,000 distinct CDR3 sequences, roughly a third were seen once, and the ten largest hold less than 40%. Sequenced input: blood. These receptors were obtained from a woman aged 35 to 49 with Graves' hyperthyroidism.

V usage is TRBV7-2 and J usage is TRBJ2-1, with a possible D match to TRBD2 (5 bases). Germline loops: CDR1 SGHTA, CDR2 FQGNSA. CDR3 length equals 15 residues. With 1 base removed from V and 4 bases from J, the gap between germline ends came to 11 bases. The CDR3: CASSLVTRTYNEQFF. The DNA of the CDR3 is TGTGCCAGCAGCTTAGTCACTAGAACGTACAATGAGCAGTTCTTC.

This clonotype was seen ten or more times. The chain employs TRBV25-1 and TRBJ2-2, with D possibly matching TRBD1 (5 bases). V was cut by 2 bases and J by 3 bases, with 10 bases left in between. This CDR3 has 15 amino acids. Germline CDR1 reads MGHDK; CDR2 reads SYGVNS. The CDR3 loop is CASSEPGKDTGELFF. The CDR3 DNA is TGTGCCAGCAGTGAACCAGGGAAGGACACCGGGGAGCTGTTTTTT.

The rearrangement uses TRBV25-1 and TRBJ1-2; D gene unclear. With 4 bases removed from V and 8 bases from J, the gap between germline ends came to 17 bases. Germline values: CDR1 MGHDK, CDR2 SYGVNS. The CDR3 is 14 residues long. The CDR3 DNA is TGTGCCAGCAGTGGCCCCACAGCCCAAGGGGGCTACACCTTC. It encodes CASSGPTAQGGYTF.

Ten or more counts support this clonotype. The chain recombines TRBV7-2 with TRBJ2-7; D call uncertain. This CDR3 spans 14 amino acids. The V end was cut by 2 bases, the J end by 5 bases, with 13 bases between. Germline loops: CDR1 SGHTA, CDR2 FQGNSA. CDR3 sequence: CASSLRVNSDEQYF. The CDR3 region has the DNA TGTGCCAGCAGCTTAAGGGTTAACAGCGACGAGCAGTACTTC.

The chain joins TRBV19 to TRBJ1-4, with D possibly being TRBD1 (5 bases). Germline CDR1 is LNHDA and CDR2 is SQIVND (reference sequence). CDR3 length equals 17 residues. The V end lost 1 base, the J end lost 0 bases, and 12 bases lay between the germline ends. The CDR3 DNA reads as TGTGCCAGTAGTATAGGGGGCATTGGGTCAACTAATGAAAAACTGTTTTTT. This sequence encodes CASSIGGIGSTNEKLFF.

This clonotype was counted at least ten times. The V and J genes are TRBV7-2 and TRBJ2-7; tentative D call: TRBD2 (5 bases). V was trimmed by 5 bases and J by 0 bases, leaving 11 bases between them. CDR3 length: 14 residues. Germline V lookup: CDR1 SGHTA, CDR2 FQGNSA. CDR3 coding DNA: TGTGCCAGCAGCGATTCGGGGAACTCCTACGAGCAGTACTTC. Protein product: CASSDSGNSYEQYF. Complete variable domain (other parts from reference TRBV7-2 and TRBJ2-7): GAGVSQSPSNKVTEKGKDVELRCDPISGHTALYWYRQSLGQGLEFLIYFQGNSAPDKSGLPSDRFSAERTGGSVSTLTIQRTQQEDSAVYLCASSDSGNSYEQYFGPGTRLTVT.

This clonotype was found many times. The V and J genes are TRBV19 and TRBJ2-7; no reliable D call. Deletions cut 1 base from V and 5 bases from J, with 12 bases between. CDR1 is LNHDA, CDR2 SQIVND, per germline (reference sequence). The CDR3 is made up of 14 amino acids. This CDR3 reads CASSIVYSPHEQYF. Here the CDR3 DNA reads TGTGCCAGTAGTATAGTGTACAGTCCCCACGAGCAGTACTTC.

There are many counts of this clonotype. The chain joins TRBV20-1 to TRBJ1-1, with D unclear. This CDR3 is built from 14 residues. CDR1 is DFQATT and CDR2 is SNEGSKA in the germline V gene (reference sequence). V was shortened by 6 bases and J by 1 base, with 15 bases between the two germline ends. The CDR3 nucleotides read TGCAGTGCCAATATGGACCCGACGAACACTGAAGCTTTCTTT. This encodes CSANMDPTNTEAFF.

In this sample, this clonotype turned up many times. V and J are TRBV29-1 and TRBJ1-2; TRBD1 might be the D (6 bases). The CDR3 extends over 13 amino acids. Germline assignment: CDR1 SQVTM and CDR2 ANQGSEA. Deletions cut 5 bases from V and 4 bases from J, with 14 bases between. This CDR3 reads CSVTGKTGYGYTF. Written as DNA, the CDR3 is TGCAGCGTTACAGGGAAGACCGGCTATGGCTACACCTTC.

This sequence joins TRBV20-1 and TRBJ2-5, with 10 bases lining up with TRBD2. V shed 4 bases and J 5 bases; nucleotides not matched to a gene: 10. Germline V gives CDR1 DFQATT, CDR2 SNEGSKA (reference sequence). The CDR3 is made up of 15 amino acids. The CDR3 coding sequence is TGCAGTGCTATGGGGCTAGCGGGAGAGGCTGAGACCCAGTACTTC. Residues: CSAMGLAGEAETQYF.

About this clonotype itself: Sequence at one end of the junction differs from germline and may be a read error. The chain links TRBV19 to TRBJ1-1; D is unresolved. Germline CDR1 reads LNHDA; CDR2 reads SQIVND (reference sequence). This CDR3 has 13 residues. The CDR3 reads CAWNLGLNTGAFF. CDR3 coding DNA: TGTGCCTGGAATTTAGGGCTGAACACTGGAGCTTTCTTT.

This chain uses TRBV6-4 with TRBJ2-5; D could derive from TRBD1 or TRBD2 (6 bases each). Germline V gene lookup returns CDR1 MRHNA and CDR2 SNTAGT. The CDR3 runs 16 residues. The V end was cut by 1 base, the J end by 2 bases, with 14 bases between. CDR3 nucleotides: TGTGCCAGCAGTGACTTATTTAGGAGGGGGCAAGAGACCCAGTACTTC. Translated, it gives CASSDLFRRGQETQYF.

V usage is TRBV6-5 and J usage is TRBJ2-7; weak D call: TRBD1 (6 bases). V lost 2 bases to trimming and J lost 2 bases, with 16 bases between them. The CDR3 totals 16 residues. Germline V gives CDR1 MNHEY, CDR2 SVGAGI. In nucleotides, the CDR3 is TGTGCCAGCAGTTACGACAGGTCGGTTAGCACCTACGAGCAGTACTTC. It codes for CASSYDRSVSTYEQYF.

This clonotype was found a few times. The J gene is TRBJ2-5, the V gene TRBV6-5; D is undetermined. Per the germline V gene, CDR1 is MNHEY and CDR2 is SVGAGI. The CDR3 totals 14 residues. Between the trimmed V and J ends, which lost 6 bases and 1 base, there was a span of 12 bases. The CDR3 loop is CASSLHGSQETQYF. CDR3 nucleotide sequence: TGTGCCAGCAGCCTACACGGCAGCCAAGAGACCCAGTACTTC.

This clonotype was found a few times. V gene TRBV20-1 combines with J gene TRBJ2-2, with D uncertain. The V and J ends lost 3 bases and 0 bases respectively, with 5 bases between them. Germline assignment: CDR1 DFQATT and CDR2 SNEGSKA (reference sequence). The CDR3 extends over 13 amino acids. In DNA form, the CDR3 reads TGCAGTGCTAGCGTGGCGAACACCGGGGAGCTGTTTTTT. It is translated as CSASVANTGELFF.

V is TRBV28 and J is TRBJ2-7; 9 bases are a match to TRBD2. This CDR3 is built from 14 residues. Germline V lookup: CDR1 MDHEN, CDR2 SYDVKM. V lost 9 bases to trimming and J lost 0 bases; unmatched junction nucleotides: 6. The chain's CDR3 is CASRTSVRSYEQYF. The CDR3 nucleotides are TGTGCCAGTAGGACTAGCGTCCGCTCCTACGAGCAGTACTTC.

This clonotype was recorded only once. The genes are TRBV2 and TRBJ2-1; D unclear. Between the trimmed V and J ends, which lost 3 bases and 6 bases, there was a span of 9 bases. The CDR3 runs to 13 residues. Per germline, CDR1 SNHLY and CDR2 FYNNEI. CDR3 residues: CASSDGSPNEQFF. The CDR3 nucleotides are TGTGCCAGCAGTGATGGCAGCCCCAATGAGCAGTTCTTC.

The DNA for the CDR3 is TGCGCCAGCAGCCAACAGGGTTCCGAGTACACTGAAGCTTTCTTT. Amino acid sequence: CASSQQGSEYTEAFF. The V call is TRBV4-3, the J call TRBJ1-1; perhaps TRBD1 as D (5 bases). Per germline, CDR1 LGHNA and CDR2 YSLEER. This CDR3 contains 15 residues. Trimming removed 2 bases from V and 3 bases from J, with 13 bases in between.

On this clonotype itself: Without the conserved terminal phenylalanine or tryptophan, this CDR3 likely stems from a read error. The limits of the CDR3 on the DNA are not certain, so only TCRdb's listed CDR3 is given. The CDR3 spells CASSYSSS. J is TRBJ2-6 and V is TRBV6-5. Termini included, the CDR3 measures 8 amino acids. From germline, CDR1 is MNHEY and CDR2 SVGAGI.

As regards this clonotype: The junction does not match germline at one end; this may be a read error. The chain joins TRBV7-9 to TRBJ1-1; no definite D call. The CDR3 is made up of 17 amino acids. From germline, CDR1 is SEHNR and CDR2 FQNEAQ (reference sequence). CDR3 in DNA: TGCGCCAGCAGCCAAGCGTGGGTTGTTGGGGAGAACACTGAAGCTTTCTTT. Its translation is CASSQAWVVGENTEAFF.

This clonotype has just a few counts. The V call is TRBV6-5, the J call TRBJ2-5, with TRBD2 matching over 11 bases. CDR3 length: 14 amino acids. The germline CDR1 and CDR2 sequences are MNHEY and SVGAGI. The V gene end was trimmed by 8 bases and the J gene end by 6 bases; junction bases not matched to a gene: 8. CDR3: CASLAGGPPQTQYF. The CDR3 DNA reads as TGTGCCAGCTTAGCGGGAGGGCCTCCGCAGACCCAGTACTTC.

The DNA of the CDR3 is TGTGCCACAAGCGTACCGGGACAGGGAACTGAAGCTTTCTTT. Residues: CATSVPGQGTEAFF. The chain links TRBV15 to TRBJ1-1, with 9 bases matching TRBD1. Germline lookup yields CDR1 LNHNV and CDR2 YYDKDF (reference sequence). J lost 5 bases, V lost 9 bases, and 10 bases had no gene match. The CDR3 covers 14 residues.

The chain links TRBV7-8 to TRBJ2-6, with a weak D call TRBD1 (5 bases). Germline V gene sequence: CDR1 SGHVS, CDR2 FQNEAQ. CDR3 length: 16 residues. With 5 bases removed from V and 3 bases from J, the gap between germline ends came to 14 bases. As DNA, the CDR3 is TGTGCCAGCAGCCCGTCCAGGGATCGTGGGGCCAACGTCCTGACTTTC. Its protein product is CASSPSRDRGANVLTF.

This clonotype showed up many times. The rearrangement links TRBV20-1 to TRBJ1-5; D is possibly TRBD1 (5 bases). CDR1 DFQATT and CDR2 SNEGSKA come from the germline V gene (reference sequence). The CDR3 loop spans 12 amino acids. Trimming pared 5 bases from V and 5 bases from J, leaving 10 bases between. The CDR3 region is CSAPGTDQPQHF. CDR3 sequence (DNA): TGCAGTGCTCCGGGGACGGATCAGCCCCAGCATTTT.

The chain recombines TRBV6-5 with TRBJ2-7; D tentatively reads TRBD1 or TRBD2 (5 bases each). Germline lookup yields CDR1 MNHEY and CDR2 SVGAGI. There are 14 residues in the CDR3. V was pared by 2 bases and J by 3 bases, with 11 bases between. CDR3 sequence: CASSYRDGYYEQYF. CDR3 nucleotide sequence: TGTGCCAGCAGTTACCGGGACGGATACTACGAGCAGTACTTC.

This clonotype showed up just a few times. The genes are TRBV12-3 or TRBV12-4 and TRBJ2-7, with 8 bases identical to TRBD1. This CDR3 has 15 amino acids. V shed 5 bases and J 4 bases; nucleotides not matched to a gene: 10. DNA for the CDR3: TGTGCCAGCAGTAAATCGCAGGGGGCGAAATACGAGCAGTACTTC. This codes for CASSKSQGAKYEQYF.

Worth noting for this clonotype: A much larger clone differs by one base, so this may be a read error. This sequence joins TRBV29-1 and TRBJ2-2; possible D gene TRBD2, 6 bases. The CDR3 length is 13 residues. Germline loops: CDR1 SQVTM, CDR2 ANQGSEA. The CDR3 here is CSVDGGNTGELSF. The CDR3 nucleotides read TGCAGCGTTGATGGAGGGAACACCGGGGAGCTGTCTTTT.